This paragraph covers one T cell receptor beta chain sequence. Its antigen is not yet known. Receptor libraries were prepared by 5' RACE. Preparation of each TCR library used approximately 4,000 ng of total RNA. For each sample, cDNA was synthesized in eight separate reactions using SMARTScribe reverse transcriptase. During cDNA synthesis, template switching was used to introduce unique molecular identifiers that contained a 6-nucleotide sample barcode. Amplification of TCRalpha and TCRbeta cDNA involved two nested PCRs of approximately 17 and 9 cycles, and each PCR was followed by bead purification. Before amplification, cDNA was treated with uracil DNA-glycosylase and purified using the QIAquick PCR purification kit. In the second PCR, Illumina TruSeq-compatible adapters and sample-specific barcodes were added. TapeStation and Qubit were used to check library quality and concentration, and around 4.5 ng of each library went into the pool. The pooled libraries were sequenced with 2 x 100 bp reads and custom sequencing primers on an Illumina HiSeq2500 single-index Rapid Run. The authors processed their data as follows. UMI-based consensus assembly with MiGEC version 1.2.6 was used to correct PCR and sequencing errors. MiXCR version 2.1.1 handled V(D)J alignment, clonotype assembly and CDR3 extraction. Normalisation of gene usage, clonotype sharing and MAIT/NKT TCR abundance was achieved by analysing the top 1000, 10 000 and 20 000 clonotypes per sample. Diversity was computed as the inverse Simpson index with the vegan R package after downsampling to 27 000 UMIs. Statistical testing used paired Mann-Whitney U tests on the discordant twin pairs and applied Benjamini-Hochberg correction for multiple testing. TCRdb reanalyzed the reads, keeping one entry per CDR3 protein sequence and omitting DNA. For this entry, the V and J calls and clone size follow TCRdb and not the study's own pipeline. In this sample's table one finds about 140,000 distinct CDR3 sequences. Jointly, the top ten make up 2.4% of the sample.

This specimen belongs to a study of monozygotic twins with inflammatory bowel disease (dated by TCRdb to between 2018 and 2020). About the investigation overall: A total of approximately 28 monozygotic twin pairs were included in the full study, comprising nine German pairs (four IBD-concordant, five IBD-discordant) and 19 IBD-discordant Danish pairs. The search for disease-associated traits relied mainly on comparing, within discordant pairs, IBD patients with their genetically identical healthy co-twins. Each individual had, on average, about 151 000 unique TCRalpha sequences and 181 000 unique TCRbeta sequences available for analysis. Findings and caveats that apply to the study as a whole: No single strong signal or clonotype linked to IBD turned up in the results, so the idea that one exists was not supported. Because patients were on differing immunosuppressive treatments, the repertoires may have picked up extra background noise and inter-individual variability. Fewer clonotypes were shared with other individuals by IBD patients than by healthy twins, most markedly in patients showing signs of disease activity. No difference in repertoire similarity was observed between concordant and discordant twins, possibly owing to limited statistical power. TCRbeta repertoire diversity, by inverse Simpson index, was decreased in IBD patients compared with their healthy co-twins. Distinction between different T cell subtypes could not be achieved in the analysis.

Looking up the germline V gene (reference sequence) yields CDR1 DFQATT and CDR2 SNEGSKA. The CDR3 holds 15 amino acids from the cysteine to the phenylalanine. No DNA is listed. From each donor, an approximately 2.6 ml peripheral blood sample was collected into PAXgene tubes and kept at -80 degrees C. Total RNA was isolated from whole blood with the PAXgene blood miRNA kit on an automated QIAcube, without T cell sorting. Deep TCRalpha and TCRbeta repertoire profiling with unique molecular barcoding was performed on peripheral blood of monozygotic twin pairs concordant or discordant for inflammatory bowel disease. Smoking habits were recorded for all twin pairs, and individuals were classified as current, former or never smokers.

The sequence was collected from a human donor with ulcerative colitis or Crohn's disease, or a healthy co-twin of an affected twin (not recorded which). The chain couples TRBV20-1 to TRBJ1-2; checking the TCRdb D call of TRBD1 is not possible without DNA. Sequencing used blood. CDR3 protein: CSATDRGRDYNGYTF.